These T cell receptor beta chains were read from a single sample in a study of T-cell memory formation after mild COVID-19. TCRdb called the 5' RACE reads again in MiXCR, with one record for every CDR3 protein. The table includes about 430,000 distinct CDR3 sequences, 20% to 25% detected once. Sequenced sample: PBMCs or a T cell subset sorted from them (not recorded which). The receptors here all came from an adult woman who had mild COVID-19 (a few samples of this study predate the infection). Cell type and time point are not known. The CDR3 runs from the conserved cysteine through the conserved F or W. D genes are given only for firm matches. Clone size is given for some rows only: seen once, a few or many times, or a class if the clone is expanded.

d_call | j_call | clone_size | v_call | cdr3_aa | cdr3_nt
NA | TRBJ2-5 | few | TRBV19 | CASSALTGETQYF | TGTGCCAGTTCAGCCCTTACCGGGGAGACCCAGTACTTC
NA | TRBJ2-3 | NA | TRBV15 | CATNENPGSRTDTQYF | TGTGCCACCAACGAAAATCCGGGATCCCGCACAGATACGCAGTATTTT
TRBD2 | TRBJ2-3 | NA | TRBV27 | CATNLGAGGTDTQYF | TGTGCCACCAATCTCGGAGCGGGAGGCACAGATACGCAGTATTTT
NA | TRBJ1-5 | NA | TRBV4-1 | CASSQGPTGYSNQPQHF | TGCGCCAGCAGCCAAGGCCCGACAGGTTATAGCAATCAGCCCCAGCATTTT
NA | TRBJ2-1 | few | TRBV7-3 | CASSLTLSDEQFF | TGTGCCAGCAGCTTAACGTTAAGTGATGAGCAGTTCTTC
NA | TRBJ2-3 | few | TRBV12-3/TRBV12-4 | CASRAGRTDTQYF | TGTGCCAGCAGGGCAGGGCGCACAGATACGCAGTATTTT
NA | TRBJ2-1 | NA | TRBV20-1 | CSARALGEQFF | TGCAGTGCTAGGGCTCTAGGTGAGCAGTTCTTC
TRBD1 | TRBJ1-6 | few | TRBV7-9 | CASSPGTVNSPLHF | TGTGCCAGCAGCCCCGGGACAGTGAATTCACCCCTCCACTTT
NA | TRBJ2-2 | few | TRBV3-1 | CASSLYGQGGTGELFF | TGTGCCAGCAGCCTGTACGGACAGGGAGGGACCGGGGAGCTGTTTTTT
TRBD1 | TRBJ2-7 | few | TRBV5-6 | CASSFRDRGRKLVHEQYF | TGTGCCAGCAGCTTTCGGGACAGGGGGCGTAAGTTAGTTCACGAGCAGTACTTC
NA | TRBJ2-7 | many | TRBV3-1 | CASTQTGRSSYEQYF | TGTGCCAGCACCCAAACTGGGAGGAGCTCCTACGAGCAGTACTTC
NA | TRBJ2-7 | few | TRBV27 | CASSLSFRGRFYEQYF | TGTGCCAGCAGTTTATCGTTCAGGGGCCGATTCTACGAGCAGTACTTC
NA | TRBJ2-7 | few | TRBV29-1 | CSVGHLAPRGEQYF | TGCAGCGTGGGCCATCTAGCGCCCCGGGGGGAGCAGTACTTC
NA | TRBJ1-2 | NA | TRBV4-2 | CASSQYSVRYGYTF | TGTGCCAGCAGCCAATACTCGGTTCGCTATGGCTACACCTTC
NA | TRBJ1-5 | few | TRBV5-4 | CASSRGGTQPQHF | TGTGCCAGCAGCAGAGGGGGGACGCAGCCCCAGCATTTT
TRBD2 | TRBJ2-1 | NA | TRBV7-3 | CASSPTTSGYEQFF | TGTGCCAGCAGCCCGACAACTAGCGGGTATGAGCAGTTCTTC
TRBD2 | TRBJ2-1 | NA | TRBV29-1 | CSVRTSGSYNEQFF | TGCAGCGTTCGCACTAGCGGTTCCTACAATGAGCAGTTCTTC
NA | TRBJ1-2 | many | TRBV5-1 | CASSLVGDYGYTF | TGCGCCAGCAGCTTGGTGGGGGACTATGGCTACACCTTC
NA | TRBJ1-6 | NA | TRBV18 | CASSPGKGNSPLHF | TGTGCCAGCTCACCGGGGAAGGGGAATTCACCCCTCCACTTT
NA | TRBJ2-1 | NA | TRBV19 | CASSIGVRLGNEQFF | TGTGCCAGTAGTATCGGCGTCCGACTAGGAAATGAGCAGTTCTTC
NA | TRBJ2-7 | once | TRBV30 | CAWSSLSYEQYF | TGTGCCTGGAGCTCACTCTCCTACGAGCAGTACTTC
TRBD2 | TRBJ2-3 | few | TRBV20-1 | CSARLAGGHRGTDTQYF | TGCAGTGCTCGACTAGCGGGGGGACATAGGGGCACAGATACGCAGTATTTT
NA | TRBJ1-4 | few | TRBV7-3 | CASSLTGGTNEKLFF | TGTGCCAGCAGCTTAACCGGGGGCACCAATGAAAAACTGTTTTTT